This is a list of T cell receptor beta chains from one sample in a study of human T cells and chemical hapten exposure. TCRdb fed the RACE reads into MiXCR, producing one record per CDR3 protein. The sample consists of roughly 200,000 distinct CDR3 sequences, about 25% of them appearing once. The starting material was whole blood, obtained in connection with sensitization to the hapten diphenylcyclopropenone (DPC). The receptors shown here come from a woman between 35 and 50 years old with alopecia areata. Some clones in this sample may be carry-over from other donors' samples. Both conserved end residues are part of each CDR3. A D gene is named only where the DNA matches it firmly. The size field is filled for only some rows; it gives once, few, many or a size class.

V gene,clone size,D gene,J gene,CDR3 DNA,CDR3 protein
TRBV20-1,NA,TRBD2,TRBJ2-1,TGCAGTGCTAGAGGTAGACTAGCGGGCAATGAGCAGTTCTTC,CSARGRLAGNEQFF
TRBV28,NA,NA,TRBJ1-1,TGTGCCAGCAGTTCCGGGACGATGAACACTGAAGCTTTCTTT,CASSSGTMNTEAFF
TRBV20-1,NA,NA,TRBJ2-5,TGCAGTGCTAGAGTGAGAGCGGTTCAACAAGAGACCCAGTACTTC,CSARVRAVQQETQYF
TRBV7-8,few,NA,TRBJ2-2,TGTGCCAGCAGCTTAGCAGGGACCCCGCAAGGGGCCGGGGAGCTGTTTTTT,CASSLAGTPQGAGELFF
TRBV18,few,NA,TRBJ1-3,TGTGCCAGCTCACCAATTCTCAGGGCTGGAAACACCATATATTTT,CASSPILRAGNTIYF
TRBV28,NA,TRBD1,TRBJ1-1,TGTGCCAGCATCATGCAGGGGGCTGAAGCTTTCTTT,CASIMQGAEAFF
TRBV24-1,NA,NA,TRBJ2-5,TGTGCCACCAGTGATTCCCTCCAAGAGACCCAGTACTTC,CATSDSLQETQYF
TRBV20-1,few,TRBD1,TRBJ1-5,TGCAGTGCCCTGGAGGGACAGACTCAGCCCCAGCATTTT,CSALEGQTQPQHF
TRBV29-1,NA,NA,TRBJ1-1,TGCAGCGCCCGGGACCCTAACACTGAAGCTTTCTTT,CSARDPNTEAFF
TRBV6-2/TRBV6-3,NA,TRBD1,TRBJ1-2,TGTGCCAGCAGTTCACAGGGGGCTGGGAGCGGCTACACCTTC,CASSSQGAGSGYTF
TRBV20-1,NA,NA,TRBJ2-2,TGCAGTGCTAGAGGGACAAGCGGGACCGGGGAGCTGTTTTTT,CSARGTSGTGELFF
TRBV29-1,NA,TRBD2,TRBJ2-1,TGCAGCGTTGAAGTCGCTAGCGGAGTACCTATCTACAATGAGCAGTTCTTC,CSVEVASGVPIYNEQFF
TRBV29-1,NA,NA,TRBJ2-5,TGCAGCGTGGGGGGCAGGGCAAGGGAGACCCAGTACTTC,CSVGGRARETQYF
TRBV27,NA,NA,TRBJ2-7,TGTGCCAGCAGTTTGCAAGGACCGGCCTACGAGCAGTACTTC,CASSLQGPAYEQYF
TRBV9,NA,NA,TRBJ2-5,TGTGCCAGCAGCTTCGAAGAGACCCAGTACTTC,CASSFEETQYF
TRBV5-1,NA,NA,TRBJ2-3,TGCGCCAGCGCCGAAACAGATACGCAGTATTTT,CASAETDTQYF
TRBV6-5,few,NA,TRBJ1-1,TGTGCCAGCAGCCGAGGGAGGTACACTGAAGCTTTCTTT,CASSRGRYTEAFF
TRBV9,NA,TRBD1,TRBJ2-5,TGTGCCAGCAGCGTCAGGGACAGACAAGAGACCCAGTACTTC,CASSVRDRQETQYF
TRBV20-1,NA,TRBD1,TRBJ1-5,TGCAGTGCAGTCGGACAGGGGCTCAATCAGCCCCAGCATTTT,CSAVGQGLNQPQHF
TRBV19,NA,NA,TRBJ2-3,TGTGCCAGTAGCACGGGACTCCCCACAGATACGCAGTATTTT,CASSTGLPTDTQYF
TRBV20-1,many,NA,TRBJ1-6,TGCAGTGCTAAGCAAGGGACGACAAATTCACCCCTCCACTTT,CSAKQGTTNSPLHF
TRBV29-1,few,TRBD1,TRBJ2-7,TGCAGCGTTACGAAACTAAGACAGGGCAGATCTTATTTAGAGCAGTACTTC,CSVTKLRQGRSYLEQYF
TRBV5-1,NA,NA,TRBJ2-7,TGCGCCAGCAGCTTGGGAGCAGGTCGAGAGCAGTACTTC,CASSLGAGREQYF
TRBV7-9,few,NA,TRBJ2-7,TGTGCCAGCAGCAATGAGGCAGGGGCTCGAGAGCAGTACTTC,CASSNEAGAREQYF
TRBV28,NA,NA,TRBJ1-1,TGTGCCACGGGCACTGAAGCTTTCTTT,CATGTEAFF
TRBV6-2/TRBV6-3,NA,NA,TRBJ2-2,TGTGCCAGAACACCTAGAGGGGGATTCGGGGAGCTGTTTTTT,CARTPRGGFGELFF
TRBV7-2,NA,NA,TRBJ2-5,TGTGCCAGCAGCTGGGGATGGGGAGAGACCCAGTACTTC,CASSWGWGETQYF
TRBV20-1,once,NA,TRBJ2-5,TGCAGTGCTAGAGATCGGGGGGCCCCCCAGTACTTC,CSARDRGAPQYF
TRBV4-2,once,TRBD2,TRBJ2-5,TGTGCCAGCAGCCAAGATCCCCCGACTAGCGGGGAGACCCAGTACTTC,CASSQDPPTSGETQYF
TRBV28,few,NA,TRBJ2-7,TGTGCCAGCACCTTGGGGTTTGGACACAACTACGAGCAGTACTTC,CASTLGFGHNYEQYF
TRBV5-1,few,NA,TRBJ2-3,TGCGCCAGCATGGACAGCGCCAGCACAGATACGCAGTATTTT,CASMDSASTDTQYF
TRBV5-1,NA,NA,TRBJ2-5,TGCGCCAGCAGCCTGGAAGACACACGGTACTTC,CASSLEDTRYF
TRBV11-2,NA,TRBD2,TRBJ2-7,TGTGCCAGCAGCCCCCGGACTAGCGGGAGACGCTACTCCTACGAGCAGTACTTC,CASSPRTSGRRYSYEQYF
TRBV12-3/TRBV12-4,NA,NA,TRBJ1-5,TGTGCCAGCAGTCGCAGCAATCAGCCCCAGCATTTT,CASSRSNQPQHF
TRBV7-9,NA,TRBD1,TRBJ1-3,TGTGCCAGCAGCGGATTTTCGACAGGGACAGGAAACACCATATATTTT,CASSGFSTGTGNTIYF
TRBV4-2,few,NA,TRBJ2-1,TGTGCCAGCAGGCCGGGTAGCTCCTACAATGAGCAGTTCTTC,CASRPGSSYNEQFF
TRBV10-3,few,TRBD1,TRBJ1-2,TGTGCCATCAGTGAGCGGAGGGCGGGGACAGATGGCTACACCTTC,CAISERRAGTDGYTF
TRBV12-3/TRBV12-4,few,TRBD2,TRBJ2-7,TGTGCCAGCACGGCGGGAGAAAGCGAGCAGTACTTC,CASTAGESEQYF
TRBV9,once,TRBD1,TRBJ2-5,TGTGCCAGCAGCTCTGGACAGGGGGGAAAAGAGACCCAGTACTTC,CASSSGQGGKETQYF
TRBV12-3/TRBV12-4,NA,TRBD1,TRBJ2-7,TGTGCCAGCAACTCCGGGACAGGGGACTACGAGCAGTACTTC,CASNSGTGDYEQYF
TRBV7-8,NA,NA,TRBJ2-1,TGTGCCAGCAGCTTACGCTCCGGGGTCGGGGGTAATGAGCAGTTCTTC,CASSLRSGVGGNEQFF
TRBV29-1,NA,NA,TRBJ1-2,TGCAGCGTTGACATGGCCTCCCGGAGGGGCTACACCTTC,CSVDMASRRGYTF
TRBV7-2,few,NA,TRBJ2-2,TGTGCCAGCAGCTTAGCGGGAAGGACCCTCACCGGGGAGCTGTTTTTT,CASSLAGRTLTGELFF
TRBV6-5,few,TRBD1,TRBJ1-6,TGTGCCAGCAGCCAATGGGACAGGAATAATTCACCCCTCCACTTT,CASSQWDRNNSPLHF
TRBV20-1,few,TRBD1,TRBJ1-2,TGCAGTGTCCCGCCCCGGGACAGCTATGGCTACACCTTC,CSVPPRDSYGYTF
TRBV28,once,TRBD2,TRBJ2-7,TGTGCCAGCAGATCCGGGGGGGTCGGGTACGAGCAGTACTTC,CASRSGGVGYEQYF
TRBV7-2,few,TRBD1,TRBJ2-6,TGTGCCAGCAGCTTAGTGCGGACAGGGTACCCCTCTGGGGCCAACGTCCTGACTTTC,CASSLVRTGYPSGANVLTF
TRBV12-3/TRBV12-4,few,TRBD2,TRBJ2-1,TGTGCCAGCAGTTTACTAGCGGGGTACAATGAGCAGTTCTTC,CASSLLAGYNEQFF
TRBV9,few,TRBD1,TRBJ1-4,TGTGCCAGCAGCAGGGACAGGGGAGGGGAAAAACTGTTTTTT,CASSRDRGGEKLFF
TRBV20-1,few,NA,TRBJ2-7,TGCAGTGCTAGAGACGAGGGGTTGGCCTACGAGCAGTACTTC,CSARDEGLAYEQYF